The next 12 T cell receptor beta chains were all read from a single sample in a study of T cells in Graves' hyperthyroidism and ophthalmopathy (dated by TCRdb to the late 2010s). The library was prepared using multiplex PCR. The run used an Illumina HiSeq 2000. Amplification of TCR beta CDR3 regions was carried out from RNA transcripts. The first round of RT-PCR for the TCR CDR3 was performed with the HTBI primer set and the Qiagen OneStep RT-PCR kit. TCRdb trimmed public reads at Q25 via fastp, called clones via MiXCR and kept in-frame beta chains. Rows matching on CDR3 protein sequence are summarized as one entry with the most common DNA and genes. The sample yields around 340,000 distinct CDR3 sequences; roughly 18% were counted once. Of the sample, around a sixth falls within the top ten clones. Sample: blood. The receptor source for this set is a middle-aged woman with Graves' ophthalmopathy.

This clonotype has at least ten counts. The junction differs from germline at one of its ends, possibly a read error. The gene calls are TRBV30 and TRBJ2-2; D possibly corresponds to TRBD2 (5 bases). The CDR3 is 15 amino acids. CDR1 is GTSNPN, CDR2 SVGIG, per germline (reference sequence). The CDR3 coding sequence is TGTGCCTGGAGTGACAGCAGATTGAACACCGGGGAGCTGGTTTTT. Its translation: CAWSDSRLNTGELVF.

Ten or more counts support this clonotype. The chain couples TRBV10-3 to TRBJ2-5, with TRBD2 as a possible D gene (6 bases). This CDR3 region has 12 residues. Per the germline V gene, CDR1 is ENHRY and CDR2 is SYGVKD. The germline V and J ends were trimmed by 8 bases and 2 bases, with 9 bases remaining between them. The CDR3 region is CAIGTPQETQYF. DNA of the CDR3: TGTGCCATCGGGACTCCACAAGAGACCCAGTACTTC.

Ten or more counts support this clonotype. The chain has TRBV4-1 and TRBJ1-3; no reliable D call. This CDR3 comprises 17 residues. Trimming took off 4 bases at V and 0 bases at J, with 16 bases between the two ends. Germline V gene data show CDR1 as MGHRA and CDR2 as YSYEKL. The CDR3 is CASSRTYSESSGNTIYF. Here the CDR3 DNA reads TGCGCCAGCAGCCGAACCTACTCAGAGAGCTCTGGAAACACCATATATTTT.

This clonotype has at least ten counts. This chain joins TRBV6-4 and TRBJ1-2, with no clear D. Germline assignment: CDR1 MRHNA and CDR2 SNTAGT. Between the trimmed V and J ends, which lost 0 bases and 0 bases, there was a span of 14 bases. This CDR3 is built from 17 residues. The CDR3 loop reads CASSDSSTGGSNYGYTF. The CDR3 region has the DNA TGTGCCAGCAGTGACTCGTCTACGGGTGGATCTAACTATGGCTACACCTTC.

This clonotype was recorded many times. This chain joins TRBV6-1 and TRBJ2-7, with 8 bases aligning to TRBD2. CDR1 is MNHNS, CDR2 SASEGT, per germline. V was pared by 7 bases and J by 7 bases, with 6 bases of the junction left unmatched. The CDR3 runs to 12 residues. The chain's CDR3 is CASKGLAREQYF. In DNA, the CDR3 is TGTGCCAGCAAAGGACTAGCCCGGGAGCAGTACTTC.

In its sample, this clonotype was seen many times. The gene calls are TRBV7-2 and TRBJ2-2; a weak D match, TRBD2 (6 bases). Germline CDR1 and CDR2: SGHTA and FQGNSA. Trimming cost V 0 bases and J 3 bases, with 14 bases left between them. The CDR3 runs to 17 residues. Here the CDR3 DNA reads TGTGCCAGCAGCTTAGCGCATCCGGGAGTCGACACCGGGGAGCTGTTTTTT. Its protein is CASSLAHPGVDTGELFF.

The table lists this clonotype with many counts. The rearrangement joins TRBV7-2 to TRBJ2-7, with D tentatively TRBD2 (6 bases). CDR1 is SGHTA, CDR2 FQGNSA, per germline. This CDR3 is 15 amino acids long. The V gene lost 0 bases and the J gene lost 7 bases, with 16 bases spanning the gap. The CDR3 bases are TGTGCCAGCAGCTTAGCCGGGACGCCGGCGGGGGAGCAGTACTTC. Amino acid sequence: CASSLAGTPAGEQYF.

Ten or more counts support this clonotype. The rearrangement links TRBV11-2 to TRBJ2-7; 13 nucleotides agree with TRBD2. Per germline, CDR1 SGHAT and CDR2 FQNNGV. CDR3 length: 15 residues. V trimming: 5 bases; J trimming: 3 bases; junction bases outside the gene matches: 4. The CDR3 coding sequence is TGTGCCAGCAGCCCGACTAGCGGGAGGATCTACGAGCAGTACTTC. Translation gives CASSPTSGRIYEQYF.

This clonotype was detected many times. The chain links TRBV11-2 to TRBJ2-7; 7 bases match TRBD1. V was pared by 4 bases and J by 6 bases, with 6 bases of the junction left unmatched. CDR1 is SGHAT and CDR2 is FQNNGV in the germline V gene. The CDR3 length is 13 residues. The DNA of the CDR3 is TGTGCCAGCAGCTCGACAGGGCTCGGCGAGCAGTACTTC. Translated: CASSSTGLGEQYF.

This clonotype was detected only a few times. The chain couples TRBV7-9 to TRBJ2-5; TRBD2 agrees at 8 bases. Trimming removed 5 bases from V and 6 bases from J; junction bases left unmatched: 5. The germline CDR1 and CDR2 sequences are SEHNR and FQNEAQ (reference sequence). There are 13 residues in the CDR3. DNA of the CDR3: TGTGCCAGCAGCGGACTAGCCCTTAAGACCCAGTACTTC. Protein product: CASSGLALKTQYF.

This clonotype came up many times. This rearrangement joins TRBV19 to TRBJ2-7; 7 bases line up with TRBD1. The CDR3 covers 14 residues. Per the germline V gene, CDR1 is LNHDA and CDR2 is SQIVND (reference sequence). Trimming took 5 bases from V and 4 from J; bases not matched to a gene: 8. CDR3 in amino acids: CASSYRDSLYEQYF. In nucleotides, the CDR3 is TGTGCCAGTAGTTACCGGGACAGCCTATACGAGCAGTACTTC.

This clonotype occurred many times. V and J are TRBV12-5 and TRBJ2-7, with 10 bases aligning to TRBD1. The CDR3 extends over 18 amino acids. The germline V gene has CDR1 LGHNT and CDR2 FRNRAP. V trimming: 0 bases; J trimming: 3 bases; junction bases outside the gene matches: 11. The CDR3 region is CASGLVFKEGQGRYEQYF. CDR3 sequence (DNA): TGTGCTAGTGGTTTGGTTTTTAAGGAGGGACAGGGGCGCTACGAGCAGTACTTC.